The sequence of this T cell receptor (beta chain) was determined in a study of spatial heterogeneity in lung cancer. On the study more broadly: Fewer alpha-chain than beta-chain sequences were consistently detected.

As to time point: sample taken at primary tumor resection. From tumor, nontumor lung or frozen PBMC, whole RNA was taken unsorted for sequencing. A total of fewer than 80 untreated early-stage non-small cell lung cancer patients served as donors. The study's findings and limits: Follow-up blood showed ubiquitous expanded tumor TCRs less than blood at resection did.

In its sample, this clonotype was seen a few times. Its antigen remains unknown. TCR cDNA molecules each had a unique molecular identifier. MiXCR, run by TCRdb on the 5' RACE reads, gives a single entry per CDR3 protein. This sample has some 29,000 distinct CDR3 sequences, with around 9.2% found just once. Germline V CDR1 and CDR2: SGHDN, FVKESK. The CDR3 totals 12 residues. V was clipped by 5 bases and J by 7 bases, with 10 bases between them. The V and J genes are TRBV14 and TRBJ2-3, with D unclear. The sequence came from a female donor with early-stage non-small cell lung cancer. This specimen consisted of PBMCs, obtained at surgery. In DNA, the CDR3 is TGTGCCAGCAGCAAAAACAGAAATACGCAGTATTTT. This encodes CASSKNRNTQYF.